This T cell receptor beta chain was retrieved from a study of regulatory T cells in long-lasting Graves disease. Time point here: persistent/refractory GD, antithyroid drugs over 5 years with positive TRAb. There was RNA extracted from PBMCs, and the TCR library was made from it. The TCR beta library used iRepertoire HTBI primers with Arm-PCR amplification of CDR3. One entry per CDR3 protein, called by TCRdb with MiXCR from the multiplex PCR reads. The table shows roughly 450,000 distinct CDR3 sequences, with 23% occurring only once. This clonotype was counted a few times. The germline V and J ends were trimmed by 4 bases and 0 bases, with 25 bases remaining between them. Germline V gene data show CDR1 as SEHNR and CDR2 as FQNEAQ (reference sequence). The CDR3 is 19 residues long.

The genes are TRBV7-9 and TRBJ2-7; tentatively, D is TRBD2 (6 bases). This sequence was found in a female donor with Graves disease. The sequences come from peripheral blood mononuclear cells (PBMCs), collected when the disease was refractory, from a patient treated with antithyroid drugs. CDR3 DNA sequence: TGTGCCAGCAGCTCTACTAAACCCGAACTAGCACAGAGCTCCTACGAGCAGTACTTC. Translation gives CASSSTKPELAQSSYEQYF.